The rows below give T cell receptor beta chains drawn from one sample of a study of T cell responses to AZD1222 COVID-19 vaccine. This table comes from immunoSEQ multiplex PCR, and its TCRdb copy is limited to in-frame clones, with some not included. The sample includes fewer than 120,000 clones, roughly 92% of them seen just once. The sequencing used peripheral blood, collected 28 days after the second AZD1222 dose. These receptors were taken from an adult who received the AZD1222 COVID-19 vaccine. CDR3s include the opening cysteine and the closing phenylalanine or tryptophan. Each record gives: D gene, J gene, CDR3 length, V gene, CDR3 protein, CDR3 DNA. A D gene is named only where the DNA matches it firmly.

>TRBD1|TRBJ2-5|13|TRBV10-3
CAISRDRGETQYF
TGTGCCATCAGCCGGGACAGGGGAGAGACCCAGTACTTC
>TRBD1|TRBJ2-1|15|TRBV10-3
CAISGDRGPHNEQFF
TGTGCCATCAGTGGGGACAGGGGGCCCCACAATGAGCAGTTCTTC
>NA|TRBJ2-1|11|TRBV7-2
CASSFWNEQFF
TGTGCCAGCAGCTTTTGGAATGAGCAGTTCTTC
>NA|TRBJ2-1|15|TRBV6-2/TRBV6-3
CASSYSGTPYNEQFF
TGTGCCAGCAGTTACTCCGGGACACCCTACAATGAGCAGTTCTTC
>TRBD1|TRBJ2-7|14|TRBV18
CASSPGDRTYEQYF
TGTGCCAGCTCACCCGGGGACAGAACCTACGAGCAGTACTTC
>TRBD2|TRBJ2-5|13|TRBV29-1
CSVGPGGVETQYF
TGCAGCGTTGGTCCTGGGGGGGTGGAGACCCAGTACTTC
>NA|TRBJ2-7|13|TRBV6-5
CASSSRNSLKCLF
TGTGCCAGCAGTTCTCGGAACAGCTTGAAATGCCTCTTC
>NA|TRBJ2-5|15|TRBV6-1
CASSWGTRGVETQYF
TGTGCCAGCAGTTGGGGGACCAGGGGGGTGGAGACCCAGTACTTC
>NA|TRBJ1-2|12|TRBV28
CASAATNYGYTF
TGTGCCAGCGCGGCTACTAACTATGGCTACACCTTC
>NA|TRBJ2-3|15|TRBV28
CASRVGGQSTDTQYF
TGTGCCAGCAGAGTGGGAGGACAGAGCACAGATACGCAGTATTTT